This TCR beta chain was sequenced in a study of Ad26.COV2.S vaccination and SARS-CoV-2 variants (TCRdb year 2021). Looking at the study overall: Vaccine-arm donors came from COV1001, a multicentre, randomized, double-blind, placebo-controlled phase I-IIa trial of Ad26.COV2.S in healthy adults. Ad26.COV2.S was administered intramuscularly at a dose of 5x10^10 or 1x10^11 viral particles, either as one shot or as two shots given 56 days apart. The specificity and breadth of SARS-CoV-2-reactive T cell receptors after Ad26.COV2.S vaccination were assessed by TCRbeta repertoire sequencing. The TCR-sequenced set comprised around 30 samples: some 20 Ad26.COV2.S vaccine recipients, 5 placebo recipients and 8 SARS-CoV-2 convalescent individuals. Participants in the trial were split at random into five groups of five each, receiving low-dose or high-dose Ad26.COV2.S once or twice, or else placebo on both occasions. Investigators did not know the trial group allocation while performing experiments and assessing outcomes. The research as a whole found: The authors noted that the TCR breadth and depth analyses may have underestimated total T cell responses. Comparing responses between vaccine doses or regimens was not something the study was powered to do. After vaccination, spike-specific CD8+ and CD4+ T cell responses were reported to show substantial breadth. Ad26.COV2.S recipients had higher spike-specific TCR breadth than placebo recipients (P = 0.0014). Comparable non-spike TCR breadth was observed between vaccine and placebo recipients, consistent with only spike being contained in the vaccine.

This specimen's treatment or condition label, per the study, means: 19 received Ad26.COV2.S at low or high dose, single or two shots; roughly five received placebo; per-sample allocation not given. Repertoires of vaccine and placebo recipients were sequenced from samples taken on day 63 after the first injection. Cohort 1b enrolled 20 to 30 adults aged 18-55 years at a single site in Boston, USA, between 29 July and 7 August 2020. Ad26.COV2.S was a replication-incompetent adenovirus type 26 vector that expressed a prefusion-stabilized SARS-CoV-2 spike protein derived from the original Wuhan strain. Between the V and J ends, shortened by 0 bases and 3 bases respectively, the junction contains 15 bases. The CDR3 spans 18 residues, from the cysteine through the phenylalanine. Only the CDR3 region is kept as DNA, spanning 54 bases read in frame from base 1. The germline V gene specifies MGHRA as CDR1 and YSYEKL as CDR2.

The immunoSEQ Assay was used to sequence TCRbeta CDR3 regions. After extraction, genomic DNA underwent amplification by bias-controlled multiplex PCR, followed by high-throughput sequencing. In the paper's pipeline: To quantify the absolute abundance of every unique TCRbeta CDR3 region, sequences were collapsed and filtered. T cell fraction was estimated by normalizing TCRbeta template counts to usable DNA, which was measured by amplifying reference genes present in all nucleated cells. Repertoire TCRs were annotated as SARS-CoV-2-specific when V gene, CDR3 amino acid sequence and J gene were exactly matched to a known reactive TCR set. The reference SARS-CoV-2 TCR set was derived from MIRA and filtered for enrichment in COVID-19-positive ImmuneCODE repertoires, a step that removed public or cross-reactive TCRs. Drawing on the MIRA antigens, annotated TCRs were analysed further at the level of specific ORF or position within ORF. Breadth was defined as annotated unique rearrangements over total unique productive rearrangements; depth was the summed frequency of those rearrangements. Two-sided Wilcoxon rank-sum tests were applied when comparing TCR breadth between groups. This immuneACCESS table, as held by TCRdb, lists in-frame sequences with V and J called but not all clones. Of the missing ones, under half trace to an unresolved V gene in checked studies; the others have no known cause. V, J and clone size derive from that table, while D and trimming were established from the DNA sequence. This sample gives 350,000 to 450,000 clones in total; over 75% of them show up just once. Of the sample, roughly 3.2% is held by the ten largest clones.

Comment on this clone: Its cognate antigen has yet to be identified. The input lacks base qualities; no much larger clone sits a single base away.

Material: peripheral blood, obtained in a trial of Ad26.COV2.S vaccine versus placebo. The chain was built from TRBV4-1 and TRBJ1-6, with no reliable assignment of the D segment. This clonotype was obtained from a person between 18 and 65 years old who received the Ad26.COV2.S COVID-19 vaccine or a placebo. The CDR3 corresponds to CASSQDPYEGLYNSPLHF. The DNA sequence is TGCGCCAGCAGCCAAGATCCCTACGAGGGCCTCTATAATTCACCCCTCCACTTT.